This entry describes one T cell receptor (beta chain). Trimming stripped 1 base from V and 9 bases from J, with 12 bases between. Germline CDR1 and CDR2: MGHRA and YSYEKL. The length of the CDR3 is 13 residues. This sample was included in a study of cytomegalovirus exposure and HLA in healthy donors. 60 Vbeta and 13 Jbeta primers were used in PCR. The data were produced by immunoSEQ multiplex PCR, yet TCRdb's version contains in-frame clones alone and is incomplete. The top ten clones hold less than 10% of a sample with about 71,000 clones, about two thirds of them seen once. The TCR was taken from a woman aged 45-65 years in good health and CMV-seropositive. This chain uses TRBV4-1 with TRBJ1-2, with unresolved D. The sequencing input was PBMCs. The CDR3 nucleotides are TGCGCCAGCAGCCAAGTGTCCCCTTATCGCTACACCTTC. Translating it yields CASSQVSPYRYTF.